This record concerns one T cell receptor (beta chain) sequence. What it binds is not known. This entry is derived from a study of T-cell reconstitution after alpha-beta-depleted transplantation in children. TCRbeta library preparation incorporated unique molecular identifiers. In TCRdb, the PCR reads were re-called with MiXCR into one record per CDR3 protein. The sample includes about 120,000 distinct CDR3 sequences, under 30% of them seen just once. Study-level findings and limits: For some patients, TCRbeta diversity was high at day 60 because of recipient T cells and thymic progenitors that survived.

The CDR3 runs to 15 residues. V shed 5 bases, J shed 1 base, and the junction held 6 bases outside the gene matches. The source material was PBMCs, mostly from graft donor cells, sampled 180 days after TCRalphabeta/CD19-depleted stem cell transplant. The sequence derives from a male patient aged 2-9 years who had a stem cell transplant for chronic granulomatous disease, so the T cells may come from the graft donor. The chain employs TRBV12-3 or TRBV12-4 and TRBJ1-1; 8 bases are shared with TRBD1. CDR3 in DNA: TGTGCCAGCAGTATAAGACAGGGGACGAACACTGAAGCTTTCTTT. Translating gives CASSIRQGTNTEAFF.